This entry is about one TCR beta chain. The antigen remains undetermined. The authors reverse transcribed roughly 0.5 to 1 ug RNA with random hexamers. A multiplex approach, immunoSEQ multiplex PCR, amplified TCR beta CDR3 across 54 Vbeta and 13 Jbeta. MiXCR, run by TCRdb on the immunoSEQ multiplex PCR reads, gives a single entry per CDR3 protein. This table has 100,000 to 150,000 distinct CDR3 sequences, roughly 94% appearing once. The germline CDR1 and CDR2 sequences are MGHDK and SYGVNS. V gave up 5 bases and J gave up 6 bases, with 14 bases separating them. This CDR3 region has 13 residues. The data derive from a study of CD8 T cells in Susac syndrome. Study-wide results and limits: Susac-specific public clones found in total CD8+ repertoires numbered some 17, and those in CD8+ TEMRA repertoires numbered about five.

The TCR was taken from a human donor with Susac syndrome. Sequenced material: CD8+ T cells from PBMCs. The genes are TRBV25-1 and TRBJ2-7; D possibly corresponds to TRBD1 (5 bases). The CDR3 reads CASSPPVGVEQYF. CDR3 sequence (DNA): TGTGCCAGCAGTCCCCCGGTAGGGGTCGAGCAGTACTTC.